This T cell receptor (beta chain) was captured in a study of metastatic and nonmetastatic thyroid tumors. The table lists this clone with a count of one. Nobody among the patients had been given any treatment before thyroid surgery. TCRdb re-processed the PCR reads through MiXCR. Here the sample spans approximately 50,000 clones, around 20% being singletons. The V end was cut by 4 bases, the J end by 12 bases, with 22 bases between. The CDR3 runs to 14 residues. Germline assignment: CDR1 LGHDT and CDR2 YNNKEL (reference sequence). The receptor was isolated from a female donor with papillary thyroid cancer or a benign thyroid nodule (not recorded which). Some clones in this sample may be carry-over from other donors' samples. Sample: blood. This rearrangement joins TRBV3-1 to TRBJ2-7, with D hard to call. CDR3 sequence: CASSRVIGSYDLYF. CDR3 DNA sequence: TGTGCCAGCAGCCGTGTTATCGGAAGCTACGACCTGTACTTC.